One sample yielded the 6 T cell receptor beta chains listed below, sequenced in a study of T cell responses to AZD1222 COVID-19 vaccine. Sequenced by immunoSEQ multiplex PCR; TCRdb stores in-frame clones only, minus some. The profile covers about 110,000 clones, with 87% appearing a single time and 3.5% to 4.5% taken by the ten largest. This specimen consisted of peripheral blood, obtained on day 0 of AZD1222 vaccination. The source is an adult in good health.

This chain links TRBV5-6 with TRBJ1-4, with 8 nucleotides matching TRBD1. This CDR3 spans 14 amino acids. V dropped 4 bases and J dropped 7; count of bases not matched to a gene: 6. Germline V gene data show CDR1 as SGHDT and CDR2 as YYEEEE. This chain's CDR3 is CASSRDRRSEKLFF. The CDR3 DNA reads TGTGCCAGCAGCCGGGACAGGAGAAGTGAAAAACTGTTTTTT.

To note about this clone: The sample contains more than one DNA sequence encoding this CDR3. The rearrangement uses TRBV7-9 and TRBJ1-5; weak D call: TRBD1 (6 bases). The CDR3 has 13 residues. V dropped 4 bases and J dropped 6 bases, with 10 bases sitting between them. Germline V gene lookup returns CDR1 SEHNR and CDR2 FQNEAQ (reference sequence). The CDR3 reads CASSSQGSQPQHF. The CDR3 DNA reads TGTGCCAGCAGCTCTCAGGGGAGTCAGCCCCAGCATTTT.

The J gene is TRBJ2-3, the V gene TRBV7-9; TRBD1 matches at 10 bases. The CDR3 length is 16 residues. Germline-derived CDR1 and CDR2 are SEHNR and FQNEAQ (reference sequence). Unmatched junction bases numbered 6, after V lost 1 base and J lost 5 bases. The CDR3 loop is CASSLGDRGSIDTQYF. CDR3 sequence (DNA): TGTGCCAGCAGCTTAGGGGACAGGGGAAGTATAGATACGCAGTATTTT.

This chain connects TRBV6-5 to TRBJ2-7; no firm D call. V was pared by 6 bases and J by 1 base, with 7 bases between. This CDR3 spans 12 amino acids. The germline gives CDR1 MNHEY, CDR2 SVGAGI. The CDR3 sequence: CASSSDSYEQYF. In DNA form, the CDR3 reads TGTGCCAGCAGCTCAGATTCCTACGAGCAGTACTTC.

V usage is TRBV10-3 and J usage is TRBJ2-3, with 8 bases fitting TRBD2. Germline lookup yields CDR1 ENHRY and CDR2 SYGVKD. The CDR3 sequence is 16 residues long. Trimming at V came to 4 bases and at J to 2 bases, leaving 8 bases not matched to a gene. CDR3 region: CAISVASGGHTDTQYF. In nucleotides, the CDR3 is TGTGCCATCAGTGTCGCGAGCGGGGGACACACAGATACGCAGTATTTT.

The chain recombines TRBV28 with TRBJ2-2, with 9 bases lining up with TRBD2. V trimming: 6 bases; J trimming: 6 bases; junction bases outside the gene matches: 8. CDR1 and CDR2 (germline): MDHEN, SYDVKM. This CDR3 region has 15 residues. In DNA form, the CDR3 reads TGTGCCAGCAGGGGGGTTAGCGGGAGTGCCGGGGAGCTGTTTTTT. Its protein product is CASRGVSGSAGELFF. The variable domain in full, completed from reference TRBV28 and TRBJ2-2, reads DVKVTQSSRYLVKRTGEKVFLECVQDMDHENMFWYRQDPGLGLRLIYFSYDVKMKEKGDIPEGYSVSREKKERFSLILESASTNQTSMYLCASRGVSGSAGELFFGEGSRLTVL.